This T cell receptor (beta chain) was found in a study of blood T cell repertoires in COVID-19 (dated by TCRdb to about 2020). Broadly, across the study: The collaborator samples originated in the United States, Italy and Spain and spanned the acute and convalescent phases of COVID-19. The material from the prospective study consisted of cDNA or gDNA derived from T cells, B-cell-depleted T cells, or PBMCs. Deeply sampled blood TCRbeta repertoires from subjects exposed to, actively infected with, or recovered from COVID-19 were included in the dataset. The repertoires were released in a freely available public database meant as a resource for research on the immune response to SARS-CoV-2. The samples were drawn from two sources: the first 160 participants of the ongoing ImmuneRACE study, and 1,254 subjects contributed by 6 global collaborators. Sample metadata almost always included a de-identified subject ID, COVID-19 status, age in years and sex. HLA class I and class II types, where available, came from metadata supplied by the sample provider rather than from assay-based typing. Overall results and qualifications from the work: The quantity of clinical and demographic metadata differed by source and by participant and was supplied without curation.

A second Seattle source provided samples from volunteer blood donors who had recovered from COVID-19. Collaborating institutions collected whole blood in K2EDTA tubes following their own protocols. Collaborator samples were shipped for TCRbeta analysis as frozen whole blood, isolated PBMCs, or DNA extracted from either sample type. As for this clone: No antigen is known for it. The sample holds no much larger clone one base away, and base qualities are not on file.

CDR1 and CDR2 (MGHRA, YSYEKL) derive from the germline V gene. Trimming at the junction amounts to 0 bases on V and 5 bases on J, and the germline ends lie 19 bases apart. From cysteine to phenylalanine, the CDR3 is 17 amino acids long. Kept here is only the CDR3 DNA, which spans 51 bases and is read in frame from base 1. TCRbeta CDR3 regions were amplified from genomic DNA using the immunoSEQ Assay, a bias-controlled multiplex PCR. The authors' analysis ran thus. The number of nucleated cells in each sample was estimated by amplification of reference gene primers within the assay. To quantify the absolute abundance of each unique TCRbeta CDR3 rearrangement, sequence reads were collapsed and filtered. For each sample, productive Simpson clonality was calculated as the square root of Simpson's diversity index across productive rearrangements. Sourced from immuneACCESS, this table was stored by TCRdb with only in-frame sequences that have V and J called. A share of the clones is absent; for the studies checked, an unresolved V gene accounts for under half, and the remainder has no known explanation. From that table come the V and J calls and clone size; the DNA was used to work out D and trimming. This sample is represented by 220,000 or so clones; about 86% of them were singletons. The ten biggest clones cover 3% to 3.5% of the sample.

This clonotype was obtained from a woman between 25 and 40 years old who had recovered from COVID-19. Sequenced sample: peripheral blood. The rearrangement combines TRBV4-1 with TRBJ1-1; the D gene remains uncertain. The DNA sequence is TGCGCCAGCAGCCAAGATGGGCGGAGGTCCTTGAGGACTGAAGCTTTCTTT. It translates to CASSQDGRRSLRTEAFF.